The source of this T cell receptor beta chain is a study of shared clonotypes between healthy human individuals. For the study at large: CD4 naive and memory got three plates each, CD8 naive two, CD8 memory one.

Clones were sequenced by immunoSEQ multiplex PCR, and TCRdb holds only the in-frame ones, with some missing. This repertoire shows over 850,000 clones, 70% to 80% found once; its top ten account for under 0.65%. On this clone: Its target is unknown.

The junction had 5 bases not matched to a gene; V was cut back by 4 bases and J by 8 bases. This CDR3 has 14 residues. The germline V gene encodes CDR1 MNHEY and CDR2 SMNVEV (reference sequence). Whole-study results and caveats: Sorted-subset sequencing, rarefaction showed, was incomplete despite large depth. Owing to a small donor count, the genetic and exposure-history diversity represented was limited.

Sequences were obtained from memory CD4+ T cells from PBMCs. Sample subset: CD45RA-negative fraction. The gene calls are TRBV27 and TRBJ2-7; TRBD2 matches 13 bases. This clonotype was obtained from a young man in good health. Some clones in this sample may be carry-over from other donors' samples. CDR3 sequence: CASSSPGTSGKQYF. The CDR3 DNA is TGTGCCAGCAGTTCTCCCGGGACTAGCGGGAAGCAGTACTTC.